The T cell receptor beta chain under discussion was sequenced for a study of shared clonotypes between healthy human individuals. Study-wide findings and caveats: Sorted-subset sequencing, rarefaction showed, was incomplete despite large depth.

As regards this clone: Antigen specificity is unknown.

The table came from immunoSEQ multiplex PCR; TCRdb's copy has only in-frame clones and leaves some out. This sample has about 1 million clones, with approximately 76% found just once. J gave up 5 bases and V 3 bases, and 7 bases lay outside the gene matches. CDR3 length: 14 residues. Germline V gives CDR1 MDHEN, CDR2 SYDVKM. The study drew its donors from healthy HIV-negative adults without recent acute infections or vaccinations. Splitting the CD4+ cells yielded a CD45RA+ naive subset and a CD45RA-negative memory subset. This clonotype originated in a young man in good health. This chain joins TRBV28 and TRBJ2-7; 7 bases align to TRBD1. The source material was memory CD4+ T cells sorted from blood. Indicated subset: CD45RA-negative fraction. The CDR3 loop reads CASSFPGTEDEQYF. In DNA, the CDR3 is TGTGCCAGCAGTTTCCCCGGGACAGAGGACGAGCAGTACTTC.